The clone carrying this TCR beta chain was detected only once. This sample was included in a study of blood T cell repertoires in COVID-19. For the study at large: Both acute and convalescent COVID-19 samples were obtained from the United States, Italy and Spain. T cells, B-cell-depleted T cells, or PBMCs provided the cDNA or gDNA that served as material.

Authors' analysis steps: Amplifying reference gene primers gave estimates of nucleated cell counts. Clones were sequenced by immunoSEQ multiplex PCR, and TCRdb holds only the in-frame ones, with some missing. The V and J calls and clone size come from that table; D and trimming were worked out from the DNA. The data contain 200,000 to 250,000 clones, around 81% of them singletons. Sequenced input: peripheral blood. This receptor was obtained from a woman in her seventies with acute or convalescent COVID-19.

The CDR3 spells CASSQDAGWDSPLHF. The CDR3 DNA is TGTGCCAGCAGCCAAGACGCGGGGTGGGATTCACCCCTCCACTTT. The chain employs TRBV3-1 (or the pseudogene TRBV3-2) and TRBJ1-6; D is undetermined. The CDR3 runs 15 residues. V dropped 0 bases and J dropped 8 bases, with 11 bases sitting between them. CDR1 LGHDT and CDR2 YNNKEL come from the germline V gene (reference sequence).